One sample yielded the 15 T cell receptor beta chains listed below, sequenced in a study of OX40 agonist ivuxolimab in advanced cancers. Sequencing used immunoSEQ multiplex PCR; TCRdb keeps in-frame clones, though not all of them. The data contain about 98,000 clones, 70% to 90% of them singletons. The input for sequencing was CD4+ or CD8+ T cells sorted from blood, taken in a trial of the OX40 agonist ivuxolimab. The receptors shown here come from an adult with an advanced solid tumor such as melanoma, head and neck, liver or kidney cancer.

This clone was counted between two and nine times. This chain uses TRBV6-5 with TRBJ2-3; maybe TRBD2 (5 bases). CDR1 MNHEY and CDR2 SVGAGI come from the germline V gene. With 6 bases removed from V and 1 base from J, the gap between germline ends came to 14 bases. The CDR3 runs to 15 residues. CDR3 DNA sequence: TGTGCCAGCAGCCTAGGACTGGTTGGCACAGATACGCAGTATTTT. Its translation is CASSLGLVGTDTQYF.

Only a few counts were recorded for this clone. V and J are TRBV28 and TRBJ2-3; TRBD2 might be the D (5 bases). This CDR3 contains 15 residues. CDR1 and CDR2 from the germline V gene are MDHEN and SYDVKM. The V gene lost 3 bases and the J gene lost 3 bases, with 13 bases spanning the gap. The CDR3 sequence: CASSFTGWRTDTQYF. The CDR3 nucleotides are TGTGCCAGCAGTTTCACGGGGTGGAGAACAGATACGCAGTATTTT.

About this clone itself: Relative to the germline gene, one junction end is altered; a read error may explain this. Here the CDR3 reads CAGSLAGGEGSPLHF. DNA of the CDR3: TGTGCCGGCAGCTTAGCCGGGGGCGAGGGATCACCCCTCCACTTT. The genes are TRBV7-6 and TRBJ1-6, with TRBD1 as a possible D gene (6 bases). The V gene's germline CDR1 is SGHVS and CDR2 FNYEAQ. The CDR3 loop spans 15 amino acids.

This clone was observed a few times. The chain joins TRBV21-1 to TRBJ1-6. TRBV21-1 constitutes a pseudogene. This CDR3 has 15 amino acids. CDR3 DNA: TGTGCCAGCATCCTATACATCTCCTATAATTCACCCCTCCACTTT. This codes for CASILYISYNSPLHF.

The chain carries TRBV2 and TRBJ2-1; 7 bases are shared with TRBD2. The CDR3 length is 17 residues. V shed 6 bases and J 0 bases; nucleotides not matched to a gene: 11. Germline V gives CDR1 SNHLY, CDR2 FYNNEI. CDR3 nucleotide sequence: TGTGCCAGCAGGCAAGGACTAGTTTATGGCTCCTACAATGAGCAGTTCTTC. Protein: CASRQGLVYGSYNEQFF.

This clone occurred once. The chain is built from TRBV6-1 and TRBJ2-1; TRBD1 matches 7 bases. In germline, CDR1 is MNHNS, CDR2 SASEGT. The V gene end was trimmed by 6 bases and the J gene end by 7 bases; junction bases not matched to a gene: 9. The CDR3 covers 14 residues. The CDR3 DNA follows: TGTGCCAGCAGGACCATTGAGGGGGCGAATGAGCAGTTCTTC. It encodes CASRTIEGANEQFF.

V usage is TRBV6-5 and J usage is TRBJ2-1; D ambiguous. Germline CDR1 and CDR2: MNHEY and SVGAGI. The CDR3 is 11 amino acids. V was cut by 0 bases and J by 6 bases, with 0 bases left in between. CDR3 sequence reads: CASSYSNEQFF. DNA for the CDR3: TGTGCCAGCAGTTACTCCAATGAGCAGTTCTTC.

The V and J genes are TRBV28 and TRBJ2-7, with TRBD1 as a possible D gene (6 bases). The V and J ends lost 6 bases and 5 bases respectively, with 20 bases between them. The length of the CDR3 is 15 residues. Germline V lookup: CDR1 MDHEN, CDR2 SYDVKM. The CDR3 DNA is TGTGCCAGCAGCGTACAACAGGGTTTTATCGACGAGCAGTACTTC. Its translation is CASSVQQGFIDEQYF.

This chain links TRBV6-1 with TRBJ1-5; D gene uncertain. Germline V lookup: CDR1 MNHNS, CDR2 SASEGT. V lost 2 bases to trimming and J lost 13 bases, with 9 bases between them. The CDR3 totals 11 residues. In DNA form, the CDR3 reads TGTGCCAGCAGTGAACAGAGGGTTCAGCATTTT. It specifies CASSEQRVQHF.

This clone came up many times. In nucleotides, the CDR3 is TGTGCCGCCAAAGCCGCGACACCTCAAAGTCAGCCCCAGCATTTT. This gives the protein CAAKAATPQSQPQHF. V and J are TRBV28 and TRBJ1-5; no reliable D call. The CDR3 runs 15 residues. V gave up 11 bases and J gave up 6 bases, with 23 bases separating them. Germline CDR1 is MDHEN and CDR2 is SYDVKM.

The gene calls are TRBV18 and TRBJ2-1; D unresolved. V was pared by 4 bases and J by 5 bases, with 12 bases between. Germline assignment: CDR1 KGHSH and CDR2 LQKENI. The length of the CDR3 is 14 residues. The CDR3 nucleotides read TGTGCCAGCTCACGAGACTGGGGTAACAATGAGCAGTTCTTC. This sequence encodes CASSRDWGNNEQFF.

The V call is TRBV25-1, the J call TRBJ2-3, with D tentatively TRBD1 or TRBD2 (6 bases each). CDR3 length: 13 amino acids. V was pared by 7 bases and J by 5 bases, with 13 bases between. Germline V gene lookup returns CDR1 MGHDK and CDR2 SYGVNS. CDR3 in amino acids: CASTLGGKDTQYF. DNA for the CDR3: TGTGCCAGCACGCTAGGGGGGAAAGATACGCAGTATTTT.

The rearrangement joins TRBV5-8 to TRBJ1-5; D remains ambiguous. The germline V gene encodes CDR1 SGHTS and CDR2 YDEGEE. The CDR3 sequence is 15 residues long. The V end was cut by 6 bases, the J end by 3 bases, with 16 bases between. The CDR3 is CASTDGPEPNQPQHF. In nucleotides, the CDR3 is TGTGCCAGCACGGACGGCCCCGAGCCCAATCAGCCCCAGCATTTT.

In this sample, this clone turned up a few times. The CDR3 DNA sequence: TGTGCCAGCAGTTTAGCCAGTGCGGGAAACACCATATATTTT. Protein: CASSLASAGNTIYF. The chain is built from TRBV28 and TRBJ1-3; D not certain. V lost 2 bases and J 4 bases, leaving 9 bases between the germline ends. Germline loops: CDR1 MDHEN, CDR2 SYDVKM. The CDR3 consists of 14 residues.

This clone was found once. V and J are TRBV7-8 and TRBJ2-3; TRBD2 agrees at 9 bases. The CDR3 loop spans 14 amino acids. V lost 6 bases and J lost 4; bases outside the gene matches: 5. Germline-derived CDR1 and CDR2 are SGHVS and FQNEAQ. The CDR3 coding sequence is TGTGCCAGCAGTGGCCAGCGGGAGGCAGATACGCAGTATTTT. It is translated as CASSGQREADTQYF.